These 6 T cell receptor beta chains were sequenced from one sample in a study of blood T cell repertoires in COVID-19. Sequencing used immunoSEQ multiplex PCR; TCRdb keeps in-frame clones, though not all of them. The repertoire holds 380,000 or so clones, with roughly 90% as singletons. What was sequenced was peripheral blood. Receptors were obtained from a woman in her fifties or sixties with COVID-19, enrolled during active disease.

J is TRBJ2-3 and V is TRBV5-4, with 7 bases identical to TRBD2. V lost 2 bases, J lost 0 bases, and 12 bases stayed unmatched. Germline CDR1 and CDR2: SGHNT and YYREEE (reference sequence). This CDR3 comprises 18 residues. This CDR3 reads CASSFRVMGLSSTDTQYF. The CDR3 coding sequence is TGTGCCAGCAGCTTTCGGGTTATGGGACTATCGAGCACAGATACGCAGTATTTT. Combining the CDR3 with reference TRBV5-4 and TRBJ2-3 gives the whole variable domain ETGVTQSPTHLIKTRGQQVTLRCSSQSGHNTVSWYQQALGQGPQFIFQYYREEENGRGNFPPRFSGLQFPNYSSELNVNALELDDSALYLCASSFRVMGLSSTDTQYFGPGTRLTVL.

The rearrangement joins TRBV7-9 to TRBJ1-2; 8 positions match TRBD1. CDR1 and CDR2 (germline): SEHNR, FQNEAQ (reference sequence). The CDR3 is 14 residues long. V lost 4 bases and J lost 4; bases outside the gene matches: 5. The CDR3, as DNA: TGTGCCAGCAGCTCCTTAACAGGGGGCTATGGCTACACCTTC. The encoded protein is CASSSLTGGYGYTF. Full variable domain (rest looked up from reference TRBV7-9 and TRBJ1-2): DTGVSQNPRHKITKRGQNVTFRCDPISEHNRLYWYRQTLGQGPEFLTYFQNEAQLEKSRLLSDRFSAERPKGSFSTLEIQRTEQGDSAMYLCASSSLTGGYGYTFGSGTRLTVV.

The chain combines TRBV23-1 with TRBJ1-4; D ambiguous. TRBV23-1 is an ORF for which the function is uncertain. This CDR3 is built from 19 residues. V gave up 0 bases and J gave up 2 bases, with 19 bases separating them. The CDR3 nucleotides read TGCGCCAGCAGTCAATCGGCCAAGATGTGGAGGGCTACTAATGAAAAACTGTTTTTT. Translated: CASSQSAKMWRATNEKLFF.

This clone was found a few times. The chain carries TRBV6-2 or TRBV6-3 and TRBJ1-5; 8 positions agree with TRBD1. Germline values: CDR1 MNHEY, CDR2 SVGEGT. This CDR3 is built from 14 residues. V lost 5 bases, J lost 5 bases, and 5 bases stayed unmatched. The CDR3 bases are TGTGCCAGCAGTCCCGGGACAGGCGATCAGCCCCAGCATTTT. This sequence encodes CASSPGTGDQPQHF.

V gene TRBV11-2 combines with J gene TRBJ2-7; 8 bases agree with TRBD2. CDR1 is SGHAT, CDR2 FQNNGV, per germline. The J segment lost 2 bases and the V segment lost 5 bases, leaving 8 bases of the junction unmatched. The CDR3 consists of 15 residues. The CDR3: CASSRSSGGTYEQYF. The CDR3, as DNA: TGTGCCAGCAGCCGCTCGAGCGGGGGAACCTACGAGCAGTACTTC.

This rearrangement joins TRBV9 to TRBJ2-7, with a tentative D call TRBD2 (6 bases). The CDR3 extends over 16 amino acids. Trimming removed 4 bases at V and 2 bases at J, with 19 bases between. CDR1 is SGDLS, CDR2 YYNGEE, per germline. The CDR3 DNA sequence: TGTGCCAGCAGCTCCGGGACCGGGACTGATACCTACGAGCAGTACTTC. Protein product: CASSSGTGTDTYEQYF.